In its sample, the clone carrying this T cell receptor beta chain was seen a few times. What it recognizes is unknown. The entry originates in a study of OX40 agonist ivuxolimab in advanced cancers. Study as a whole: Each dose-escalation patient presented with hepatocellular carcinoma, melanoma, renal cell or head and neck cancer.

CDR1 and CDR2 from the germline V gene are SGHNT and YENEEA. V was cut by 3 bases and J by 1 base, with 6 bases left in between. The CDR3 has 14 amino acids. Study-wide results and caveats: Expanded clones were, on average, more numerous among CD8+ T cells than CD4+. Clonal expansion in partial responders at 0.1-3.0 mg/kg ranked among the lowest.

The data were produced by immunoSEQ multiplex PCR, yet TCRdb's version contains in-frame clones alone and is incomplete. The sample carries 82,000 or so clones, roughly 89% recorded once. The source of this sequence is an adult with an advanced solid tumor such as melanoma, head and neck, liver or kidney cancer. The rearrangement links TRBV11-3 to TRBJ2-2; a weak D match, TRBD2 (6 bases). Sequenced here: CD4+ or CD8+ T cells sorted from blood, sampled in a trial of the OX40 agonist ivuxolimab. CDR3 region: CASSLGGNTGELFF. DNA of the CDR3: TGTGCCAGCAGCTTGGGAGGGAACACCGGGGAGCTGTTTTTT. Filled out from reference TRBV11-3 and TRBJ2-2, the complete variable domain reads EAGVVQSPRYKIIEKKQPVAFWCNPISGHNTLYWYLQNLGQGPELLIRYENEEAVDDSQLPKDRFSAERLKGVDSTLKIQPAELGDSAVYLCASSLGGNTGELFFGEGSRLTVL.